Listed below are T cell receptor beta chains from one sample, sequenced in a study of OX40 agonist ivuxolimab in advanced cancers. Method: immunoSEQ multiplex PCR; TCRdb's copy keeps in-frame clones and lacks some. The table includes approximately 50,000 clones, around 85% detected once. Material: CD4+ or CD8+ T cells sorted from blood, obtained in a trial of the OX40 agonist ivuxolimab. These receptor sequences come from an adult with an advanced solid tumor such as melanoma, head and neck, liver or kidney cancer. Both conserved end residues are part of each CDR3. Fields, in order: clone size, V gene, J gene, D gene, CDR3 protein, CDR3 DNA. A D gene is named only where the DNA matches it firmly. Only some rows state a clone size, as once, few, many or a class for expanded clones.

NA,TRBV7-2,TRBJ2-3,NA,CASSFGRDSSTDTQYF,TGTGCCAGCAGCTTCGGAAGGGACTCGAGCACAGATACGCAGTATTTT
NA,TRBV6-6,TRBJ2-7,NA,CASSYVAASYQQYF,TGTGCCAGCAGTTACGTCGCGGCCTCCTACCAGCAGTACTTC
NA,TRBV5-6,TRBJ2-3,NA,CASSSKKSEDTQYF,TGTGCCAGCAGCTCGAAAAAAAGTGAGGATACGCAGTATTTT
NA,TRBV5-6,TRBJ2-2,TRBD1,CASSQDRLLLDTGELFF,TGTGCCAGCAGCCAGGACAGGCTCCTATTGGACACCGGGGAGCTGTTTTTT
few,TRBV7-2,TRBJ2-3,NA,CASSLGGPRDTQYF,TGTGCCAGCAGCTTAGGGGGCCCGAGGGATACGCAGTATTTT
NA,TRBV2,TRBJ1-6,NA,CASRLGLSYNSPLHF,TGTGCCAGCAGGTTGGGCCTCTCCTATAATTCACCCCTCCACTTT
NA,TRBV6-5,TRBJ1-2,TRBD1,CASSPDRGTYGYTF,TGTGCCAGCAGCCCAGACAGGGGCACCTATGGCTACACCTTC
once,TRBV27,TRBJ2-7,NA,CASSLESGPGYEQYF,TGTGCCAGCAGTTTAGAATCCGGGCCCGGCTACGAGCAGTACTTC
NA,TRBV2,TRBJ2-3,TRBD1,CASSVPTGRGPDTQYF,TGTGCCAGCAGTGTTCCGACGGGAAGGGGGCCAGATACGCAGTATTTT
NA,TRBV30,TRBJ2-1,NA,CAWSVRDEQFF,TGTGCCTGGAGTGTACGGGATGAGCAGTTCTTC
once,TRBV7-2,TRBJ2-1,NA,CASRGTRDNEQFF,TGTGCCAGCAGAGGGACAAGAGACAATGAGCAGTTCTTC
NA,TRBV6-1,TRBJ1-3,NA,CASSGDYTGNTIYF,TGTGCCAGCAGTGGGGATTACACTGGAAACACCATATATTTT
NA,TRBV19,TRBJ2-7,TRBD2,CASSSSGRLEQYF,TGTGCCAGTAGTTCTAGCGGGAGACTCGAGCAGTACTTC
once,TRBV7-9,TRBJ2-2,TRBD2,CASSKTPSGTNTGELFF,TGTGCCAGCAGCAAGACCCCTAGCGGAACGAACACCGGGGAGCTGTTTTTT
few,TRBV10-1,TRBJ2-3,NA,CASSEGGRADTQYF,TGCGCCAGCAGTGAGGGGGGACGGGCAGATACGCAGTATTTT
NA,TRBV7-9,TRBJ2-3,TRBD1,CASSRTGVFSLSTDTQYF,TGTGCCAGCAGCAGGACAGGGGTTTTTTCCCTTAGCACAGATACGCAGTATTTT
NA,TRBV7-2,TRBJ1-3,NA,CASSRESGNTIYF,TGTGCCAGCAGCCGCGAATCTGGAAACACCATATATTTT
NA,TRBV15,TRBJ1-1,NA,CATSPRRTGTLNTEAFF,TGTGCCACCAGCCCACGACGTACCGGGACACTGAACACTGAAGCTTTCTTT
NA,TRBV30,TRBJ1-2,NA,CAWSAALGYTF,TGTGCCTGGAGCGCGGCCCTTGGCTACACCTTC
NA,TRBV19,TRBJ1-2,NA,CASSPVGGYGYTF,TGTGCCAGTAGCCCGGTTGGTGGATATGGCTACACCTTC
NA,TRBV27,TRBJ2-5,NA,CASSQRNQETQYF,TGTGCCAGCAGTCAACGGAACCAAGAGACCCAGTACTTC
NA,TRBV4-3,TRBJ2-7,NA,CASSLLADSYEQYF,TGCGCCAGCAGCCTTCTTGCGGACTCCTACGAGCAGTACTTC
few,TRBV27,TRBJ2-7,NA,CASSMRGPRDSEQYF,TGTGCCAGCAGTATGCGGGGTCCAAGGGACTCCGAGCAGTACTTC
NA,TRBV6-5,TRBJ1-2,NA,CASSYSWTDYNGYTF,TGTGCCAGCAGTTACTCGTGGACAGATTATAATGGCTACACCTTC
NA,TRBV14,TRBJ2-1,NA,CASSLRDWGYNEQFF,TGTGCCAGCAGCCTCCGGGATTGGGGCTACAATGAGCAGTTCTTC
NA,TRBV11-3,TRBJ2-6,TRBD1,CASSFGTAPGANVLTF,TGTGCCAGCAGCTTCGGGACAGCCCCTGGGGCCAACGTCCTGACTTTC
NA,TRBV9,TRBJ2-5,NA,CASSVEGTPGETQYF,TGTGCCAGCAGCGTAGAGGGGACTCCGGGCGAGACCCAGTACTTC
NA,TRBV20-1,TRBJ2-3,NA,CSARDRRDVF,TGCAGTGCTAGAGATCGACGGGATGTTTTT
NA,TRBV5-1,TRBJ2-2,TRBD2,CASSLGLVATTGELFF,TGCGCCAGCAGCTTAGGACTAGTGGCGACAACCGGGGAGCTGTTTTTT
NA,TRBV7-2,TRBJ1-4,NA,CASSLLGGGGNEKLFF,TGTGCCAGCAGCTTACTCGGGGGAGGGGGTAATGAAAAACTGTTTTTT
NA,TRBV11-3,TRBJ2-5,TRBD2,CASRGRLAGEQETQYF,TGTGCCAGCAGGGGAAGACTAGCGGGGGAACAAGAGACCCAGTACTTC
NA,TRBV18,TRBJ1-1,NA,CASSPDTVTEAFF,TGTGCCAGCTCACCGGATACGGTCACTGAAGCTTTCTTT
NA,TRBV5-1,TRBJ2-1,TRBD2,CASSSGLAGVYEQFF,TGCGCCAGCAGCTCGGGACTAGCGGGAGTATATGAGCAGTTCTTC
NA,TRBV19,TRBJ1-2,NA,CASSVTGNYGYTF,TGTGCCAGTAGTGTAACGGGGAACTATGGCTACACCTTC
NA,TRBV5-3,TRBJ2-1,NA,CASSLLVGSYNEQFF,TGTGCCAGCAGCTTACTAGTGGGATCCTACAATGAGCAGTTCTTC
NA,TRBV4-3,TRBJ2-5,NA,CASSQDSTQETQYF,TGCGCCAGCAGCCAAGATTCCACTCAGGAGACCCAGTACTTC
NA,TRBV14,TRBJ2-1,NA,CASSQGGVVWYNEQFF,TGTGCCAGCAGCCAAGGAGGAGTGGTATGGTACAATGAGCAGTTCTTC
NA,TRBV7-2,TRBJ2-7,NA,CASSASSYEQYF,TGTGCCAGCAGCGCCAGCTCCTACGAGCAGTACTTC
NA,TRBV13,TRBJ2-4,NA,CASSLGGRLAKNIQYF,TGTGCCAGCAGCCTGGGGGGGCGGTTAGCCAAAAACATTCAGTACTTC
few,TRBV14,TRBJ1-1,NA,CASSQDAQEAFF,TGTGCCAGCAGCCAAGATGCTCAGGAAGCTTTCTTT
NA,TRBV10-3,TRBJ2-5,TRBD1,CAISAGQGQETQYF,TGTGCCATCAGTGCGGGACAGGGGCAAGAGACCCAGTACTTC
NA,TRBV27,TRBJ2-7,TRBD1,CASSSNRDSYPYEQYF,TGTGCCAGCAGTTCCAACCGGGACAGCTATCCCTACGAGCAGTACTTC
NA,TRBV25-1,TRBJ2-3,TRBD2,CASSQLAGGPDTQYF,TGTGCCAGCAGTCAGCTAGCGGGAGGGCCAGATACGCAGTATTTT
NA,TRBV9,TRBJ2-3,NA,CASSVHPQPGTDTQYF,TGTGCCAGCAGCGTACACCCCCAACCAGGCACAGATACGCAGTATTTT
NA,TRBV7-9,TRBJ1-5,NA,CASSLGRDHNQPQHF,TGTGCCAGCAGCTTAGGCAGGGACCACAATCAGCCCCAGCATTTT
NA,TRBV7-3,TRBJ2-1,NA,CASSLNMGLLNEQFF,TGTGCCAGCAGCTTAAATATGGGACTCCTCAATGAGCAGTTCTTC
NA,TRBV19,TRBJ1-5,NA,CASSSWQGDQPQHF,TGTGCCAGTAGTTCATGGCAGGGAGATCAGCCCCAGCATTTT
NA,TRBV29-1,TRBJ1-1,TRBD1,CSVPGGLGTEAFF,TGCAGCGTTCCAGGGGGCTTGGGCACTGAAGCTTTCTTT
NA,TRBV19,TRBJ1-5,TRBD1,CASRSGQRDQPQHF,TGTGCCAGTAGGTCGGGACAGAGAGATCAGCCCCAGCATTTT
NA,TRBV19,TRBJ1-2,NA,CASSRGAGYTF,TGTGCCAGTAGTCGTGGGGCTGGCTACACCTTC
NA,TRBV2,TRBJ1-4,NA,CASGSDWTNEKLFF,TGTGCCAGCGGGAGCGACTGGACTAATGAAAAACTGTTTTTT
NA,TRBV7-3,TRBJ1-6,TRBD1,CASSRGDSNSPLHF,TGTGCCAGCAGCCGCGGGGACAGCAATTCACCCCTCCACTTT
NA,TRBV11-3,TRBJ2-1,TRBD2,CASSLGAGGMNEQFF,TGTGCCAGCAGCTTAGGGGCGGGGGGCATGAATGAGCAGTTCTTC
NA,TRBV28,TRBJ1-5,NA,CASSLGFGSNQPQHF,TGTGCCAGCAGTTTGGGCTTCGGTAGCAATCAGCCCCAGCATTTT
NA,TRBV7-3,TRBJ2-1,TRBD2,CASSSTPWTSGNEQFF,TGTGCCAGCAGCTCCACACCCTGGACTAGCGGCAATGAGCAGTTCTTC
NA,TRBV11-2,TRBJ1-5,NA,CASSWGGLGNQPQHF,TGTGCCAGCAGCTGGGGAGGGTTGGGCAATCAGCCCCAGCATTTT
NA,TRBV4-2,TRBJ2-5,TRBD2,CASSQEPAGGERETQYF,TGTGCCAGCAGCCAAGAGCCCGCGGGGGGGGAGCGAGAGACCCAGTACTTC
NA,TRBV27,TRBJ2-7,TRBD2,CASSPWGGVRYEQYF,TGTGCCAGCAGTCCATGGGGGGGAGTTCGGTACGAGCAGTACTTC
NA,TRBV18,TRBJ1-5,NA,CASSEDALSNQPQHF,TGTGCCAGCTCAGAAGATGCTTTGAGCAATCAGCCCCAGCATTTT
NA,TRBV30,TRBJ1-4,TRBD1,CASNQGENEKLFF,TGTGCCTCCAACCAGGGGGAGAATGAAAAACTGTTTTTT